This record concerns one T cell receptor (beta chain) sequence. Its target is unknown. This sample was included in a study of vaccination effects on CD4 cells after COVID-19. The CDR3 contains 14 residues. CDR1 is MNHEY and CDR2 is SVGAGI in the germline V gene. The V and J ends lost 6 bases and 8 bases, in that order; junction bases with no gene match: 7. The method was immunoSEQ multiplex PCR; TCRdb's version includes in-frame clones alone and lacks a portion of them. The table records roughly 40,000 clones, about 67% of them present only once. CD4+ T cell isolation took place after approximately ten days of culture. Two doses of either BNT162b2 or mRNA-1273 were given to each participant.

This sequence originates from a human donor who received a COVID-19 vaccine. The source was CD4+ T cells from PBMCs cultured without peptide, collected after COVID-19 vaccination. The chain uses TRBV6-5 and TRBJ1-6, with 7 bases that match TRBD1. CDR3 DNA sequence: TGTGCCAGCAGCCGGGACAGTAATTATTCACCCCTCCACTTT. Protein sequence: CASSRDSNYSPLHF.